The 27 T cell receptor beta chains below come from one sample, sequenced in a study of tumor and adjacent non-tumor tissue in lung cancer. The template was RNA from unsorted bulk tissue. TCRbeta libraries were built with three rounds of nested PCR, modified from ARM-PCR. TCRdb processed the multiplex PCR reads anew with MiXCR; each CDR3 protein has one entry. In the table there are under 250,000 distinct CDR3 sequences, 70% to 75% of which are singletons. Material for sequencing was lung tumor tissue. The receptors come from a man in his sixties with non-small cell lung cancer.

The chain recombines TRBV12-3 or TRBV12-4 with TRBJ1-4; D is unresolved. V lost 7 bases and J 4 bases, leaving 10 bases between the germline ends. The CDR3 is made up of 13 amino acids. CDR3 coding DNA: TGTGCCAGCATCAGTCAGAATAATGAAAAACTGTTTTTT. As protein: CASISQNNEKLFF.

As concerns this clonotype: Because the CDR3 is missing its conserved closing phenylalanine or tryptophan, this is likely a read error. The limits of the CDR3 on the DNA are not certain, so only TCRdb's listed CDR3 is given. The chain recombines TRBV11-2 with TRBJ1-4. Germline CDR1 SGHAT, CDR2 FQNNGV. The CDR3 comprises 14 residues, both ends counted. CDR3 sequence reads: CASSSPIREEKVFS.

The rearrangement joins TRBV7-9 to TRBJ1-1; no firm D call. The CDR3 covers 15 residues. CDR1 SEHNR and CDR2 FQNEAQ come from the germline V gene (reference sequence). The CDR3 sequence: CTSSLTWPRSTEAFF. The CDR3 region has the DNA TGTACAAGCAGCTTAACATGGCCCAGAAGTACTGAAGCTTTCTTT.

Comments on this clonotype: Given a much more abundant clone one base away, this may be a read error. The chain joins TRBV4-2 to TRBJ2-1; the D gene is possibly TRBD2 (6 bases). CDR1 LGHNA and CDR2 YNFKEQ come from the germline V gene. V was pared by 0 bases and J by 5 bases, with 20 bases between. This CDR3 is built from 18 residues. For the CDR3, the DNA is TGTGCCAGCAGCCAAGAGTATCGGATGGCGGGGAGAAACAATGAGCAGTTCTTC. Its translation is CASSQEYRMAGRNNEQFF.

As for this clonotype: One junction end does not reproduce the germline sequence, and a read error may be involved. The V gene is TRBV12-3 or TRBV12-4, the J gene TRBJ1-1; D may be TRBD1 (5 bases). CDR3 size: 17 residues. The CDR3 protein is CTRSDRGGAKMNTEAFF. Here the CDR3 DNA reads TGTACCAGAAGTGATAGAGGAGGGGCCAAGATGAACACTGAAGCTTTCTTT.

A word on this clonotype: A much larger clone lies one base from this, so it may be a read error. The chain has TRBV12-3 or TRBV12-4 and TRBJ1-5; D remains unclear. This CDR3 has 13 amino acids. V dropped 3 bases and J dropped 5 bases, with 8 bases sitting between them. CDR3 loop: CASSFDQDQPQHF. As DNA, the CDR3 is TGTGCCAGCAGTTTCGATCAGGATCAGCCCCAGCATTTT.

Concerning this clonotype: A clone one base away is much larger, so this may be a read error. This sequence joins TRBV4-2 and TRBJ1-5; D remains unclear. V lost 0 bases and J 0 bases, leaving 9 bases between the germline ends. Germline CDR1 and CDR2: LGHNA and YNFKEQ. This CDR3 is built from 16 residues. DNA for the CDR3: TGTGCCAGCAGCCAAGAACCCAAGGTTAGCAATCAGCCCCAGCATTTT. Its protein is CASSQEPKVSNQPQHF.

The chain employs TRBV20-1 and TRBJ2-1; TRBD2 agrees at 8 bases. The germline gives CDR1 DFQATT, CDR2 SNEGSKA (reference sequence). The CDR3 sequence is 16 residues long. J was trimmed by 7 bases and V by 0 bases; bases with no gene match: 11. Written as DNA, the CDR3 is TGCAGTGCTAGAGACGCTAGCGGGCCCCGTTATAATGAGCAGTTCTTC. This codes for CSARDASGPRYNEQFF.

The rearrangement uses TRBV29-1 and TRBJ1-1; D is ambiguous. Germline V gene data show CDR1 as SQVTM and CDR2 as ANQGSEA. The CDR3 runs to 12 residues. This CDR3 is CNIEGGSAEAFF. The CDR3 DNA follows: TGCAACATTGAAGGCGGATCCGCTGAAGCTTTCTTT.

The chain carries TRBV6-5 and TRBJ1-5; D ambiguous. This CDR3 has 13 residues. Trimming cost V 6 bases and J 4 bases, with 10 bases left between them. Germline V gene sequence: CDR1 MNHEY, CDR2 SVGAGI. This chain's CDR3 is CASSLHGNQPQHF. The CDR3 DNA reads TGTGCCAGCAGCTTACATGGGAATCAGCCCCAGCATTTT.

In regard to this clonotype: This could be a read error, since a much larger clone is one nucleotide away. V is TRBV20-1 and J is TRBJ2-1; D is undetermined. The CDR3 has 13 residues. Germline CDR1 is DFQATT and CDR2 is SNEGSKA (reference sequence). The CDR3 here is CSARGPLYNEHFF. The CDR3 coding sequence is TGCAGTGCTAGAGGACCACTCTACAATGAGCATTTCTTC.

The CDR3 DNA is TGCAGTGTTCCACGGGACAGATCCATAGTTACGCAGTATTTT. Residues: CSVPRDRSIVTQYF. The rearrangement links TRBV20-1 to TRBJ2-3; 7 nucleotides align to TRBD1. V lost 7 bases to trimming and J lost 8 bases; unmatched junction nucleotides: 15. Germline V gene data show CDR1 as DFQATT and CDR2 as SNEGSKA (reference sequence). The length of the CDR3 is 14 residues.

This sequence joins TRBV29-1 and TRBJ1-2; D remains unclear. CDR1 SQVTM and CDR2 ANQGSEA come from the germline V gene. The CDR3 runs 12 residues. The V end lost 7 bases, the J end lost 4 bases, and 13 bases lay between the germline ends. The CDR3 spells CSARAETYGYTF. In DNA, the CDR3 is TGCAGCGCGAGGGCAGAAACCTATGGCTACACCTTC.

The chain has TRBV5-5 and TRBJ2-7, with TRBD1 matching 8 bases. This CDR3 is built from 15 residues. Germline trimming cut 5 bases from V and 2 bases from J; bases unmatched to any gene: 9. Germline V gene sequence: CDR1 SGHKS, CDR2 YYEKEE (reference sequence). This CDR3 reads CASSPGTGTTYEQYF. In nucleotides, the CDR3 is TGTGCCAGCAGTCCCGGGACAGGCACTACCTACGAGCAGTACTTC.

For this clonotype: A much larger clone differs by one base, so this may be a read error. V usage is TRBV4-3 and J usage is TRBJ2-7, with TRBD1 matching 12 bases. The germline V gene has CDR1 LGHNA and CDR2 YSLEER. The CDR3 covers 17 residues. The CDR3 loop reads CASSQELGQGAAHERYF. The DNA for the CDR3 is TGCGCCAGCAGCCAAGAGTTGGGACAGGGGGCGGCCCACGAGCGGTACTTC.

In the case of this clonotype: Relative to the germline gene, one junction end is altered; a read error may explain this. V is TRBV5-4 and J is TRBJ1-2; TRBD1 might be the D (5 bases). The CDR3 has 16 residues. Per the germline V gene, CDR1 is SGHNT and CDR2 is YYREEE (reference sequence). The CDR3 DNA reads as TGTGCCAGCACCTTGACCTTTACAGGACCTAAATATGACTACACCTTC. Its protein product is CASTLTFTGPKYDYTF. Supplemented by reference TRBV5-4 and TRBJ1-2, the full variable domain reads ETGVTQSPTHLIKTRGQQVTLRCSSQSGHNTVSWYQQALGQGPQFIFQYYREEENGRGNFPPRFSGLQFPNYSSELNVNALELDDSALYLCASTLTFTGPKYDYTFGSGTRLTVV.

Regarding this clonotype: At one end the junction does not follow the germline gene, possibly because of a read error. The chain is built from TRBV11-1 and TRBJ2-6; 9 bases agree with TRBD1. The CDR3 covers 18 residues. Germline CDR1 SGHAT, CDR2 FQDESV (reference sequence). CDR3 sequence reads: CASSQKGQGYSGANVLNF. In DNA form, the CDR3 reads TGTGCCAGCAGCCAGAAGGGACAGGGCTACTCTGGGGCCAACGTCCTGAATTTC.

Concerning this clonotype: This may be a read error, as it is one base from a much larger clone. The V and J genes are TRBV12-3 or TRBV12-4 and TRBJ2-2; TRBD2 might be the D (5 bases). CDR3 length: 14 residues. The CDR3 nucleotides are TGTGCCAGCAGGGTTCCCGTTTTGAACGGGAAGCTGTTTTTT. Protein: CASRVPVLNGKLFF.

About this clonotype itself: No conserved phenylalanine or tryptophan ends this CDR3, so it is likely a read error. The chain uses TRBV20-1 and TRBJ2-7, with 9 bases that match TRBD1. CDR3 length equals 13 residues. Losses at the gene ends were 7 bases for V and 4 bases for J; bases not matched to a gene: 8. The germline V gene has CDR1 DFQATT and CDR2 SNEGSKA (reference sequence). The CDR3 loop is CSDRGDRDYEQYL. As DNA, the CDR3 is TGCAGTGATAGGGGGGACAGGGATTACGAGCAGTACTTA.

V usage is TRBV28 and J usage is TRBJ1-5, with unresolved D. This CDR3 region has 15 residues. Per the germline V gene, CDR1 is MDHEN and CDR2 is SYDVKM. Trimming took off 6 bases at V and 7 bases at J, with 19 bases between the two ends. The CDR3 DNA reads TGTGCCAGCAGCCCTCCGGGATCCCGAGGCCAGCCCCAGCATTTT. This codes for CASSPPGSRGQPQHF.

Notes on this clonotype: This could be a read error, since a much larger clone is one nucleotide away. This rearrangement joins TRBV13 to TRBJ2-3; a possible D gene is TRBD2 (6 bases). CDR1 and CDR2 (germline): PRHDT, FYEKMQ (reference sequence). This CDR3 contains 15 residues. The CDR3 spells CASSVSPTSSDMQYF. CDR3 nucleotides: TGTGCCAGCAGCGTAAGTCCGACTAGTTCAGATATGCAGTATTTT.

Of note for this clonotype: Sequence at one end of the junction differs from germline and may be a read error. The rearrangement joins TRBV13 to TRBJ2-2, with D maybe TRBD2 (5 bases). Per germline, CDR1 PRHDT and CDR2 FYEKMQ (reference sequence). CDR3 length: 12 amino acids. The CDR3 here is CASSRPPGELFF. DNA of the CDR3: TGTGCCAGCAGCCGGCCGCCCGGGGAACTGTTTTTT.

A note on this clonotype: Since a much larger clone is just one base distant, this may be a read error. This chain uses TRBV20-1 with TRBJ2-7; D is perhaps TRBD2 (5 bases). CDR3 length: 12 amino acids. Germline lookup yields CDR1 DFQATT and CDR2 SNEGSKA (reference sequence). The CDR3 DNA reads TGCAGTACTAGAGGCCCCTCTTTCGAGCAGTACTTC. Amino acid sequence: CSTRGPSFEQYF.

This clonotype was counted once. This chain links TRBV6-5 with TRBJ1-5; D is perhaps TRBD1 (6 bases). CDR1 and CDR2 (germline): MNHEY, SVGAGI. The CDR3 has 13 residues. Trimming took off 5 bases at V and 11 bases at J, with 16 bases between the two ends. In nucleotides, the CDR3 is TGTGCCAGCAGTGAACAGGGTACCCAGTCCCAGCATTTT. Residues: CASSEQGTQSQHF.

This clonotype was counted a single time. One end of the junction does not line up with germline, which may come from a read error. The chain uses TRBV29-1 and TRBJ1-2; TRBD1 matches 9 bases. The length of the CDR3 is 13 residues. Per the germline V gene, CDR1 is SQVTM and CDR2 is ANQGSEA. The CDR3 nucleotides are TGCAGCGTCCTACTGGACAGGGGCCGTTGCCACACATTC. It encodes CSVLLDRGRCHTF. Together with reference TRBV29-1 and TRBJ1-2, the CDR3 gives the full variable domain: SAVISQKPSRDICQRGTSLTIQCQVDSQVTMMFWYRQQPGQSLTLIATANQGSEATYESGFVIDKFPISRPNLTFSTLTVSNMSPEDSSIYLCSVLLDRGRCHTFGSGTRLTVV.

Ten or more counts support this clonotype. The chain combines TRBV20-1 with TRBJ1-1; no firm D call. The germline CDR1 and CDR2 sequences are DFQATT and SNEGSKA (reference sequence). The ends were cut back, 3 bases at V and 6 bases at J, with 8 bases in the middle. The CDR3 has 11 residues. As DNA, the CDR3 is TGCAGTGCTAGTTCCGGGTCTGAAGCTTTCTTT. Protein: CSASSGSEAFF.

The chain has TRBV12-5 and TRBJ2-5; 7 nucleotides agree with TRBD2. J gave up 1 base and V 1 base, and 0 bases lay outside the gene matches. Germline loops: CDR1 LGHNT, CDR2 FRNRAP. The CDR3 totals 14 residues. The CDR3 here is CASGLGLAQETQYF. The CDR3, as DNA: TGTGCTAGTGGTTTGGGACTAGCCCAAGAGACCCAGTACTTC.